The clone carrying this T cell receptor (beta chain) was observed a few times. Antigen specificity is unknown. These data originate in a study of response to subunit inactivated influenza vaccine. Notes on the study in general: It was suggested by the authors that few new T cells are recruited by each seasonal influenza vaccination.

From the RT-PCR reads, TCRdb called clonotypes with MiXCR, one entry per CDR3 protein. The sample holds just under 550,000 distinct CDR3 sequences, approximately 24% seen once. The V gene's germline CDR1 is SGHKS and CDR2 YYEKEE (reference sequence). This CDR3 is 16 amino acids long. V was pared by 5 bases and J by 1 base, with 17 bases between. These data were also reused for a study on T cells expressing NK-cell markers. That work states: UMIs accompanied the 5'RACE template switching by which TCR beta cDNA was made. Underlying the TCR beta repertoires were sorted CD3+CD56+NKG2C+, CD3+CD56+NKG2C- and CD3+CD56-NKG2C+ T cells. HCMV seropositivity marked seven of the eight sequenced donors; one was seronegative. These clonotypes, the leaders elsewhere, also led the CD3+CD56-NKG2C+ fraction in four donors.

The sequences come from CD4+ T cells sorted from PBMCs, collected 11 to 12 days after vaccination. V and J are TRBV5-5 and TRBJ2-3; D ambiguous. The sequence came from a man aged 50 to 60 who received an inactivated influenza vaccine. The DNA of the CDR3 is TGTGCCAGCAGTCGCAAGCACTGGGTCGGCACAGATACGCAGTATTTT. Translated, it gives CASSRKHWVGTDTQYF.